The 20 T cell receptor beta chains listed next were all sequenced from one sample in a study of T cell responses to AZD1222 COVID-19 vaccine. Profiling relied on immunoSEQ multiplex PCR, and the TCRdb table lists in-frame clones only, not all of them. The sample carries some 79,000 clones, roughly 85% recorded once. The sequencing here drew on peripheral blood, taken 28 days after the second AZD1222 dose. The receptors derive from an adult who received the AZD1222 COVID-19 vaccine.

V gene TRBV27 combines with J gene TRBJ2-1; D not resolved. The V end lost 10 bases, the J end lost 0 bases, and 13 bases lay between the germline ends. Per germline, CDR1 MNHEY and CDR2 SMNVEV (reference sequence). The CDR3 runs 14 residues. CDR3 DNA sequence: TGTGCCACTGGCCTTGAGAGCTCCTACAATGAGCAGTTCTTC. Amino acid sequence: CATGLESSYNEQFF.

This clone has a single count. The chain recombines TRBV29-1 with TRBJ1-1; D gene uncertain. CDR1 and CDR2 from the germline V gene are SQVTM and ANQGSEA. With 5 bases removed from V and 2 bases from J, the gap between germline ends came to 15 bases. This CDR3 is built from 14 residues. The CDR3 reads CSVFKVGFNTEAFF. The CDR3 bases are TGCAGCGTTTTTAAGGTCGGGTTCAACACTGAAGCTTTCTTT.

The chain's CDR3 is CASSQDAWAQETQYF. The CDR3 DNA reads TGTGCCAGCAGCCAAGATGCGTGGGCCCAAGAGACCCAGTACTTC. V gene TRBV4-2 combines with J gene TRBJ2-5; no reliable D call. Germline CDR1 reads LGHNA; CDR2 reads YNFKEQ. V lost 0 bases, J lost 1 base, and 9 bases lay in between. The CDR3 length is 15 residues.

The chain joins TRBV19 to TRBJ2-1; TRBD2 matches at 13 bases. Germline loops: CDR1 LNHDA, CDR2 SQIVND (reference sequence). The CDR3 runs 15 residues. V dropped 5 bases and J dropped 6; count of bases not matched to a gene: 4. The CDR3 DNA is TGTGCCAGTAGTCCGGGACTAGCGGGAATCAATGAGCAGTTCTTC. As protein: CASSPGLAGINEQFF.

The chain has TRBV5-5 and TRBJ2-7; TRBD2 is a possible D gene (5 bases). V lost 2 bases to trimming and J lost 2 bases, with 17 bases between them. This CDR3 spans 16 amino acids. Germline V gene sequence: CDR1 SGHKS, CDR2 YYEKEE (reference sequence). This CDR3 is CASSLRVGLGAYEQYF. For the CDR3, the DNA is TGTGCCAGCAGCTTAAGGGTTGGGCTGGGAGCCTACGAGCAGTACTTC.

CDR3 protein: CASSRGQVGNQPQHF. DNA of the CDR3: TGTGCCAGCAGTCGCGGACAGGTCGGCAATCAGCCCCAGCATTTT. The chain recombines TRBV6-2 or TRBV6-3 with TRBJ1-5; 7 bases are shared with TRBD1. V was clipped by 5 bases and J by 2 bases; unmatched bases: 6. The V gene's germline CDR1 is MNHEY and CDR2 SVGEGT. This CDR3 has 15 residues.

This sequence joins TRBV27 and TRBJ2-6; D remains unclear. There are 19 residues in the CDR3. Germline V gives CDR1 MNHEY, CDR2 SMNVEV (reference sequence). Trimming cost V 6 bases and J 0 bases, with 21 bases left between them. The CDR3 DNA reads TGTGCCAGCAGCCCCTATGCCTCCCTGGCACACTCTGGGGCCAACGTCCTGACTTTC. Its protein is CASSPYASLAHSGANVLTF.

This clone was recorded only once. The chain joins TRBV6-5 to TRBJ1-3; D is perhaps TRBD1 (5 bases). V lost 0 bases and J 4 bases, leaving 10 bases between the germline ends. CDR1 MNHEY and CDR2 SVGAGI come from the germline V gene. This CDR3 contains 15 residues. CDR3 protein: CASSYSGGMGNTIYF. In DNA form, the CDR3 reads TGTGCCAGCAGTTACTCGGGGGGAATGGGAAACACCATATATTTT.

The count of this clone is one. The CDR3 region is CASSPGTGALEQYF. The CDR3 nucleotides read TGTGCCAGCAGCCCCGGGACAGGGGCTCTCGAGCAGTACTTC. The chain couples TRBV3-1 (or the pseudogene TRBV3-2) to TRBJ2-7, with 10 bases lining up with TRBD1. Germline V gene lookup returns CDR1 LGHDT and CDR2 YNNKEL (reference sequence). V gave up 4 bases and J gave up 6 bases; unmatched junction bases: 6. The CDR3 spans 14 residues.

There are a few counts of this clone. The chain uses TRBV2 and TRBJ2-6, with no clear D. Trimming stripped 7 bases from V and 4 bases from J, with 23 bases between. The CDR3 is made up of 18 amino acids. Germline V gives CDR1 SNHLY, CDR2 FYNNEI. CDR3 coding DNA: TGTGCCAGCACTCGCAGTGACCCTTCCCGAGCCGGGGCCAACGTCCTGACTTTC. Translation: CASTRSDPSRAGANVLTF.

CDR3 region: CASSKLAGGNWLQYF. In DNA, the CDR3 is TGTGCCAGCAGCAAGCTAGCGGGGGGGAACTGGCTCCAGTACTTC. This chain joins TRBV5-6 and TRBJ2-5; 12 bases agree with TRBD2. Trimming removed 4 bases from V and 10 bases from J; junction bases left unmatched: 11. Germline V gene data show CDR1 as SGHDT and CDR2 as YYEEEE. This CDR3 spans 15 amino acids. The full variable domain, with the rest looked up from reference TRBV5-6 and TRBJ2-5, is DAGVTQSPTHLIKTRGQQVTLRCSPKSGHDTVSWYQQALGQGPQFIFQYYEEEERQRGNFPDRFSGHQFPNYSSELNVNALLLGDSALYLCASSKLAGGNWLQYFGPGTRLLVL.

This rearrangement joins TRBV6-2 or TRBV6-3 to TRBJ1-1; D is uncertain. The germline gives CDR1 MNHEY, CDR2 SVGEGT. V was shortened by 0 bases and J by 1 base, with 9 bases between the two germline ends. This CDR3 spans 15 amino acids. The CDR3 DNA follows: TGTGCCAGCAGTTACTCGTATTTGAAGAACACTGAAGCTTTCTTT. Translating gives CASSYSYLKNTEAFF.

The CDR3 reads CASSPAMANEKLFF. CDR3 DNA sequence: TGTGCCAGCTCACCAGCGATGGCTAATGAAAAACTGTTTTTT. The rearrangement links TRBV18 to TRBJ1-4, with D hard to call. Trimming took 2 bases from V and 3 from J, leaving 7 bases between them. CDR1 is KGHSH and CDR2 is LQKENI in the germline V gene. This CDR3 is built from 14 residues.

This clone was counted a few times. The chain carries TRBV5-4 and TRBJ2-6, with D perhaps TRBD2 (5 bases). V lost 4 bases, J lost 0 bases, and 11 bases lay in between. The CDR3 length is 16 residues. The germline V gene encodes CDR1 SGHNT and CDR2 YYREEE (reference sequence). CDR3 sequence reads: CASSKEAISGANVLTF. CDR3 nucleotide sequence: TGTGCCAGCAGCAAGGAGGCGATCTCTGGGGCCAACGTCCTGACTTTC.

The chain recombines TRBV5-8 with TRBJ1-1; D is unresolved. In germline, CDR1 is SGHTS, CDR2 YDEGEE. The CDR3 consists of 11 residues. V gave up 7 bases and J gave up 8 bases, with 12 bases separating them. The CDR3 here is CASGRKIEAFF. CDR3 DNA: TGTGCCAGCGGAAGAAAAATCGAAGCTTTCTTT.

This chain joins TRBV7-2 and TRBJ2-3, with 13 nucleotides matching TRBD2. The germline V gene has CDR1 SGHTA and CDR2 FQGNSA. V dropped 4 bases and J dropped 4; count of bases not matched to a gene: 8. The CDR3 contains 17 residues. DNA of the CDR3: TGTGCCAGCAGCTCGAGGACTAGCGGGAGTAGGCCAGATACGCAGTATTTT. This codes for CASSSRTSGSRPDTQYF.

The CDR3, as DNA: TGTGCTAGTGGCCCACAGGGGAACACCGGGGAGCTGTTTTTT. This gives the protein CASGPQGNTGELFF. The rearrangement links TRBV12-5 to TRBJ2-2, with TRBD1 as a possible D gene (6 bases). Germline CDR1 and CDR2: LGHNT and FRNRAP. The CDR3 runs to 14 residues. V was cut by 6 bases and J by 1 base, with 9 bases left in between.

This clone was picked up one time. This chain links TRBV11-2 with TRBJ2-1; possible D gene TRBD2, 6 bases. Trimming removed 0 bases from V and 1 base from J, with 13 bases in between. The CDR3 spans 17 residues. Looked up from germline, CDR1 is SGHAT and CDR2 is FQNNGV. CDR3: CASSLDHTGASYNEQFF. The CDR3 nucleotides read TGTGCCAGCAGCTTAGATCATACGGGAGCTTCCTACAATGAGCAGTTCTTC.

The rearrangement uses TRBV24-1 and TRBJ2-3, with TRBD2 matching 8 bases. Germline V gene sequence: CDR1 KGHDR, CDR2 SFDVKD. The V segment lost 12 bases and the J segment 6 bases; nucleotides outside the gene matches: 13. CDR3 length: 14 residues. CDR3 loop: CAARGGTPGDTQYF. The CDR3 DNA reads as TGTGCCGCCCGGGGGGGGACGCCCGGGGATACGCAGTATTTT.

This clone occurred once. The chain carries TRBV2 and TRBJ1-1; unclear D gene. From germline, CDR1 is SNHLY and CDR2 FYNNEI. V was shortened by 3 bases and J by 0 bases, with 8 bases between the two germline ends. The length of the CDR3 is 14 residues. CDR3 bases: TGTGCCAGCAGTGACAGGATTATGAACACTGAAGCTTTCTTT. Protein sequence: CASSDRIMNTEAFF.